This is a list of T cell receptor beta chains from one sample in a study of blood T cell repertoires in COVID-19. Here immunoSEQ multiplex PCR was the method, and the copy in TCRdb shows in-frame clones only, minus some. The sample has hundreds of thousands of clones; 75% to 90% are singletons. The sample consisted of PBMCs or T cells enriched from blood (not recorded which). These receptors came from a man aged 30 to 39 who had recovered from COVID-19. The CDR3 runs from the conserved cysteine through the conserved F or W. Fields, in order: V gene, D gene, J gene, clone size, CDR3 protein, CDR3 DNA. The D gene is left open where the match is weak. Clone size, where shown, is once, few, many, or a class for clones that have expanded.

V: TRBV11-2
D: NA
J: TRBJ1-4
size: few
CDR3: CASSLLTGFRTNEKLFF
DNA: TGTGCCAGCAGCCTCTTAACAGGGTTTCGAACTAATGAAAAACTGTTTTTT

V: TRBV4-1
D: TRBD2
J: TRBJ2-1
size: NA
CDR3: CASSQDAGLAYNEQFF
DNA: TGCGCCAGCAGCCAAGACGCGGGACTAGCGTACAATGAGCAGTTCTTC

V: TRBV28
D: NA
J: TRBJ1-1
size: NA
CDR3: CASSLSGTEAFF
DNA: TGTGCCAGCAGTTTATCAGGGACTGAAGCTTTCTTT

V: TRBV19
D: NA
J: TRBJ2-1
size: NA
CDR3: CASSPVDLFNEQFF
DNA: TGTGCCAGTAGTCCGGTAGACTTGTTCAATGAGCAGTTCTTC

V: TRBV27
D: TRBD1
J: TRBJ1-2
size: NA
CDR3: CASSSPGQGTKGYTF
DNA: TGTGCCAGCAGTTCCCCGGGACAGGGGACTAAGGGCTACACCTTC

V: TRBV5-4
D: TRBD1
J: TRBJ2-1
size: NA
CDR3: CASSFPGQGRYNEQFF
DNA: TGTGCCAGCAGCTTCCCGGGACAGGGGAGGTACAATGAGCAGTTCTTC

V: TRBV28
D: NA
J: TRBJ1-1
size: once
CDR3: CASSFGGTGLLNEAFF
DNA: TGTGCCAGCAGTTTTGGGGGGACGGGTTTACTGAATGAAGCTTTCTTT

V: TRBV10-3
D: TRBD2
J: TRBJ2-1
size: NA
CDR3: CAISGLAGSGNEQFF
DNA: TGTGCCATCAGTGGCTTAGCGGGAAGTGGGAATGAGCAGTTCTTC

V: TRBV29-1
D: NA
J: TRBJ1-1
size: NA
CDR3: CSAFLPGGYTEAFF
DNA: TGCAGCGCCTTTCTCCCGGGGGGATACACTGAAGCTTTCTTT

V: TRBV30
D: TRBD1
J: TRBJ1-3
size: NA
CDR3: CAWSQQGGPGNTIYF
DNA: TGTGCCTGGAGTCAGCAGGGGGGCCCTGGAAACACCATATATTTT

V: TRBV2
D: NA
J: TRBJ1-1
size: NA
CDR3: CASSQGGSSTEAFF
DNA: TGTGCCAGCAGCCAAGGAGGGTCCAGCACTGAAGCTTTCTTT

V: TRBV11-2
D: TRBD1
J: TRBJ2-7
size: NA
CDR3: CASSFGTGENYEQYF
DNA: TGTGCCAGCAGCTTCGGGACAGGGGAAAACTACGAGCAGTACTTC

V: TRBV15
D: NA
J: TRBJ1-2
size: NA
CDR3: CATSNLGTAANYGYTF
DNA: TGTGCCACCAGCAACCTAGGAACAGCGGCTAACTATGGCTACACCTTC

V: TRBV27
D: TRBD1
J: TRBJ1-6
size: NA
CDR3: CASSPPQGVRSPLHF
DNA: TGTGCCAGCAGTCCCCCCCAGGGGGTCCGTTCACCCCTCCACTTT